The next 24 T cell receptor beta chains were all read from a single sample in a study of cytomegalovirus exposure and HLA in healthy donors. Libraries were prepared by immunoSEQ multiplex PCR; TCRdb keeps only in-frame clonotypes and omits some of them. The table lists roughly 120,000 clones, approximately 88% of them singletons. The sequenced sample consisted of PBMCs. These receptors originate from a woman younger than 45 in good health and CMV-seropositive.

In DNA, the CDR3 is TGTGCCTGGAGTTTCCCCGGGGAGCAGTACTTC. The encoded protein is CAWSFPGEQYF. The chain is built from TRBV30 and TRBJ2-7; D uncertain. Germline V gives CDR1 GTSNPN, CDR2 SVGIG (reference sequence). The V gene lost 2 bases and the J gene lost 7 bases, with 9 bases spanning the gap. The CDR3 totals 11 residues.

The J gene is TRBJ2-2, the V gene TRBV19; D unresolved. From germline, CDR1 is LNHDA and CDR2 SQIVND (reference sequence). The CDR3 totals 17 residues. The V end was cut by 1 base, the J end by 0 bases, with 12 bases between. CDR3: CASSIGALMTNTGELFF. The CDR3 DNA is TGTGCCAGTAGTATAGGGGCTCTGATGACGAACACCGGGGAGCTGTTTTTT.

The genes are TRBV5-1 and TRBJ2-2, with a tentative D call TRBD1 (5 bases). With 4 bases removed from V and 7 bases from J, the gap between germline ends came to 14 bases. CDR1 and CDR2 from the germline V gene are SGHRS and YFSETQ. The CDR3 runs to 14 residues. This CDR3 reads CASSEAQVIGELFF. The CDR3 nucleotides are TGCGCCAGCAGCGAAGCACAGGTTATCGGGGAGCTGTTTTTT.

The chain recombines TRBV4-1 with TRBJ2-5, with TRBD2 matching over 9 bases. CDR3 size: 16 residues. Germline assignment: CDR1 MGHRA and CDR2 YSYEKL. Losses at the gene ends were 4 bases for V and 3 bases for J; bases not matched to a gene: 9. The CDR3 sequence is CASSPLRLAGKETQYF. CDR3 nucleotide sequence: TGCGCCAGCAGCCCCTTGCGGCTAGCGGGAAAAGAGACCCAGTACTTC.

The J gene is TRBJ2-4, the V gene TRBV5-6; D is uncertain. The CDR3 length is 14 residues. Germline-derived CDR1 and CDR2 are SGHDT and YYEEEE. Trimming took 0 bases from V and 0 from J, leaving 4 bases between them. CDR3 DNA sequence: TGTGCCAGCAGCTTGGAACTAGCCAAAAACATTCAGTACTTC. It is translated as CASSLELAKNIQYF.

The chain uses TRBV28 and TRBJ1-3; D is undetermined. Germline CDR1 reads MDHEN; CDR2 reads SYDVKM. CDR3 length: 20 amino acids. Between the trimmed V and J ends, which lost 7 bases and 1 base, there was a span of 29 bases. CDR3 DNA: TGTGCCAGCACTAATATCCCCGGGTCCCCTCTAATCCTATCTGGAAACACCATATATTTT. This codes for CASTNIPGSPLILSGNTIYF.

The gene calls are TRBV28 and TRBJ2-2; the D gene is possibly TRBD1 (5 bases). V dropped 8 bases and J dropped 1 base, with 14 bases sitting between them. The germline CDR1 and CDR2 sequences are MDHEN and SYDVKM. This CDR3 contains 15 residues. The CDR3 coding sequence is TGTGCCAGCCGAACCTACGACAGGAACACCGGGGAGCTGTTTTTT. Its translation: CASRTYDRNTGELFF. Drawing the rest from reference TRBV28 and TRBJ2-2, the complete variable domain is DVKVTQSSRYLVKRTGEKVFLECVQDMDHENMFWYRQDPGLGLRLIYFSYDVKMKEKGDIPEGYSVSREKKERFSLILESASTNQTSMYLCASRTYDRNTGELFFGEGSRLTVL.

The V call is TRBV19, the J call TRBJ2-2; 10 bases line up with TRBD2. The CDR3 is 17 amino acids. V was pared by 0 bases and J by 5 bases, with 6 bases of the junction left unmatched. From germline, CDR1 is LNHDA and CDR2 SQIVND (reference sequence). CDR3 protein: CASSIDIAGGPTGELFF. CDR3 coding DNA: TGTGCCAGTAGTATAGATATAGCGGGAGGCCCTACCGGGGAGCTGTTTTTT.

The chain combines TRBV6-5 with TRBJ1-1, with D maybe TRBD1 (6 bases). This CDR3 is built from 12 residues. V gave up 7 bases and J gave up 3 bases, with 9 bases separating them. Per the germline V gene, CDR1 is MNHEY and CDR2 is SVGAGI. In nucleotides, the CDR3 is TGTGCCAGCACGGGGGGGCACACTGAAGCTTTCTTT. Translation: CASTGGHTEAFF.

V and J are TRBV25-1 and TRBJ1-2; D unresolved. V lost 6 bases to trimming and J lost 7 bases, with 15 bases between them. The CDR3 consists of 13 residues. Germline V gene data show CDR1 as MGHDK and CDR2 as SYGVNS. The CDR3 is CASSRSSVGGYTF. The DNA of the CDR3 is TGTGCCAGCAGCCGGAGTTCCGTAGGTGGCTACACCTTC.

This clone has more than one count but fewer than ten. The chain links TRBV28 to TRBJ1-2; D is possibly TRBD1 (6 bases). The germline CDR1 and CDR2 sequences are MDHEN and SYDVKM. Deletions cut 6 bases from V and 10 bases from J, with 18 bases between. This CDR3 region has 13 residues. The CDR3 here is CASSVMDSLFYTF. CDR3 bases: TGTGCCAGCAGCGTAATGGACAGCCTCTTCTACACCTTC.

This clone was seen just once. The chain is built from TRBV2 and TRBJ2-7; D may be TRBD1 (6 bases). V was clipped by 7 bases and J by 0 bases, with 13 bases between them. Germline V gives CDR1 SNHLY, CDR2 FYNNEI. CDR3 size: 14 residues. The CDR3 DNA is TGTGCCAGCATCTCAACAGGGATCTCCTACGAGCAGTACTTC. This gives the protein CASISTGISYEQYF.

The chain carries TRBV7-9 and TRBJ1-1, with TRBD1 matching 7 bases. Germline assignment: CDR1 SEHNR and CDR2 FQNEAQ (reference sequence). Trimming took 4 bases from V and 1 from J; bases not matched to a gene: 18. The CDR3 sequence is 19 residues long. The CDR3 DNA reads TGTGCCAGCAGCTCCCTAGAAGGCGCGGCAGGGGGTTCGAACACTGAAGCTTTCTTT. This translates into CASSSLEGAAGGSNTEAFF.

This chain uses TRBV18 with TRBJ2-7; 9 nucleotides match TRBD1. CDR3 length: 15 residues. Trimming cost V 2 bases and J 4 bases; bases outside gene matches: 6. Germline V gene sequence: CDR1 KGHSH, CDR2 LQKENI. The DNA of the CDR3 is TGTGCCAGCTCACCAAGGGGACAGGGAAGTTACGAGCAGTACTTC. This gives the protein CASSPRGQGSYEQYF.

This clone was seen a single time. The chain combines TRBV4-1 with TRBJ2-1; 16 bases agree with TRBD2. Germline V CDR1 and CDR2: MGHRA, YSYEKL. The CDR3 extends over 19 amino acids. Trimming at V came to 3 bases and at J to 2 bases, leaving 7 bases not matched to a gene. The CDR3 sequence: CASSQGLAGGPRPYNEQFF. Written as DNA, the CDR3 is TGCGCCAGCAGCCAGGGACTAGCGGGGGGGCCTCGCCCCTACAATGAGCAGTTCTTC.

The DNA for the CDR3 is TGTGCCAGCTCACCACCTAGCGGGGTCCGTGAGAACGAGCAGTACTTC. Its protein product is CASSPPSGVRENEQYF. The chain couples TRBV18 to TRBJ2-7; 8 bases are a match to TRBD2. The CDR3 length is 16 residues. Trimming removed 0 bases from V and 5 bases from J; junction bases left unmatched: 9. Germline V gives CDR1 KGHSH, CDR2 LQKENI.

The chain is built from TRBV4-3 and TRBJ1-1; weak D call: TRBD1 (6 bases). Looked up from germline, CDR1 is LGHNA and CDR2 is YSLEER. The length of the CDR3 is 16 residues. Trimming removed 0 bases from V and 4 bases from J, with 15 bases in between. The CDR3 coding sequence is TGCGCCAGCAGCCAAGATCAGGGACACTCTACCACTGAAGCTTTCTTT. The encoded protein is CASSQDQGHSTTEAFF.

The chain recombines TRBV7-9 with TRBJ1-1; D unclear. In germline, CDR1 is SEHNR, CDR2 FQNEAQ (reference sequence). The V end was cut by 5 bases, the J end by 1 base, with 5 bases between. The CDR3 totals 12 residues. This chain's CDR3 is CASSAKNTEAFF. CDR3 in DNA: TGTGCCAGCAGCGCGAAGAACACTGAAGCTTTCTTT.

To note about this clone: Compared with germline, one end of the junction differs, possibly owing to a read error. The rearrangement links TRBV5-6 to TRBJ1-2; 12 bases map to TRBD1. The germline V gene has CDR1 SGHDT and CDR2 YYEEEE. CDR3 length equals 16 residues. The CDR3 DNA reads as TGTGCCAGCAGTTTGGGACAGGGGGCTTTGGCCTATGGCTACACCTTC. Residues: CASSLGQGALAYGYTF.

CDR3 region: CASSQGSRAREAFF. The CDR3 DNA is TGCGCCAGCAGCCAAGGATCCCGTGCGCGTGAAGCTTTCTTT. The J gene is TRBJ1-1, the V gene TRBV4-1; no firm D call. The CDR3 has 14 residues. Germline lookup yields CDR1 MGHRA and CDR2 YSYEKL. With 1 base removed from V and 7 bases from J, the gap between germline ends came to 13 bases.

The genes are TRBV2 and TRBJ2-7; the match to TRBD2 covers 10 bases. The V segment lost 10 bases and the J segment 1 base; nucleotides outside the gene matches: 22. Germline-derived CDR1 and CDR2 are SNHLY and FYNNEI. The CDR3 has 19 amino acids. CDR3 residues: CATLRGTAQAGGPSYEQYF. In nucleotides, the CDR3 is TGTGCCACCTTGAGGGGCACTGCTCAAGCGGGAGGGCCGTCCTACGAGCAGTACTTC. The whole variable domain, filled in from reference TRBV2 and TRBJ2-7, reads EPEVTQTPSHQVTQMGQEVILRCVPISNHLYFYWYRQILGQKVEFLVSFYNNEISEKSEIFDDQFSVERPDGSNFTLKIRSTKLEDSAMYFCATLRGTAQAGGPSYEQYFGPGTRLTVT.

The V gene is TRBV18, the J gene TRBJ1-2; 8 bases fit TRBD1. J lost 4 bases, V lost 3 bases, and 10 bases had no gene match. This CDR3 comprises 16 residues. Germline-derived CDR1 and CDR2 are KGHSH and LQKENI. The DNA of the CDR3 is TGTGCCAGCTCACCTTTCGTCTCGGGACAGGCCTATGGCTACACCTTC. This codes for CASSPFVSGQAYGYTF.

This clone was seen only once. The V call is TRBV5-4, the J call TRBJ1-2, with a tentative D call TRBD1 (6 bases). This CDR3 region has 13 residues. V lost 2 bases and J lost 2, with 7 bases in between. Germline CDR1 SGHNT, CDR2 YYREEE (reference sequence). CDR3 sequence reads: CASSLGTNYGYTF. The CDR3 DNA reads as TGTGCCAGCAGCTTAGGGACAAACTATGGCTACACCTTC. Full variable domain (missing parts from reference TRBV5-4 and TRBJ1-2): ETGVTQSPTHLIKTRGQQVTLRCSSQSGHNTVSWYQQALGQGPQFIFQYYREEENGRGNFPPRFSGLQFPNYSSELNVNALELDDSALYLCASSLGTNYGYTFGSGTRLTVV.

A note on this clone: This CDR3 is also generated by other DNA sequences in the sample. The chain combines TRBV27 with TRBJ1-4; D is possibly TRBD1 (5 bases). Germline V gene sequence: CDR1 MNHEY, CDR2 SMNVEV (reference sequence). The length of the CDR3 is 13 residues. Trimming cost V 6 bases and J 3 bases, with 8 bases left between them. CDR3 sequence reads: CASRGLSNEKLFF. DNA of the CDR3: TGTGCCAGCAGGGGGCTATCTAATGAAAAACTGTTTTTT.